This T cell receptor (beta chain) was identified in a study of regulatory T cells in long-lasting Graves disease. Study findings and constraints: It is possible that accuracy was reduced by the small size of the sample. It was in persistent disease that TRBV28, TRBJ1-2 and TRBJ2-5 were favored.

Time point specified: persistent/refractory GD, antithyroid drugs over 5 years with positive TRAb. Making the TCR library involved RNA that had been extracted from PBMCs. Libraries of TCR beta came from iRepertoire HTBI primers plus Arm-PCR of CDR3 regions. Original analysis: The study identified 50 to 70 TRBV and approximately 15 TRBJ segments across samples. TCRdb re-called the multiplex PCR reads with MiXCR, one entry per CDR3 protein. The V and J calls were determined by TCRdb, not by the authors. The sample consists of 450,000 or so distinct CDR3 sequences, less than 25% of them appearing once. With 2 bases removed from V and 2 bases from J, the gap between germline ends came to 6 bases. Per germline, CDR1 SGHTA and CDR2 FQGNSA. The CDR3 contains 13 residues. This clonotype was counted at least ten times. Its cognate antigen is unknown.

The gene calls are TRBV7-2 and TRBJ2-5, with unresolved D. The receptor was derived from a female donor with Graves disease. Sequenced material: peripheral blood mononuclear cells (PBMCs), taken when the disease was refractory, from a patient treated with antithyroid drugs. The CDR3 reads CASSLRIQETQYF. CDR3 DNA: TGTGCCAGCAGCTTAAGGATTCAAGAGACCCAGTACTTC.